This passage covers 27 T cell receptor beta chains from one sample sequenced in a study of chemoradiotherapy in HPV16-positive cancers. Sequenced by immunoSEQ multiplex PCR; TCRdb stores in-frame clones only, minus some. The profile shows about 6,000 clones, about three quarters of them singletons. The sample was gathered from a patient who underwent chemoradiotherapy. The receptors here all came from a human donor with HPV-associated anogenital cancer.

This clone was picked up one time. V usage is TRBV19 and J usage is TRBJ2-2; maybe TRBD2 (5 bases). Germline assignment: CDR1 LNHDA and CDR2 SQIVND (reference sequence). V lost 7 bases to trimming and J lost 0 bases, with 21 bases between them. CDR3 length: 18 residues. The CDR3 region is CASTSLSGRRANTGELFF. CDR3 nucleotides: TGTGCCAGTACTTCTCTGAGCGGACGGCGAGCGAACACCGGGGAGCTGTTTTTT.

This clone was found once. The chain couples TRBV7-2 to TRBJ1-2, with D unclear. CDR3 length: 14 amino acids. Trimming left V 1 base short and J 4 bases short, with 10 bases between. Germline CDR1 and CDR2: SGHTA and FQGNSA. DNA of the CDR3: TGTGCCAGCAGCTTAGGGACTGAAGTCTATGGCTACACCTTC. It yields the protein CASSLGTEVYGYTF.

This rearrangement joins TRBV5-4 to TRBJ2-1; 13 nucleotides line up with TRBD2. The germline V gene encodes CDR1 SGHNT and CDR2 YYREEE (reference sequence). J lost 5 bases, V lost 4 bases, and 3 bases had no gene match. The CDR3 runs to 15 residues. CDR3 sequence (DNA): TGTGCCAGCAGCGTGACTAGCGGGGGGCACAATGAGCAGTTCTTC. Translation gives CASSVTSGGHNEQFF.

This rearrangement joins TRBV19 to TRBJ2-1, with 8 bases lining up with TRBD2. V gave up 5 bases and J gave up 6 bases; unmatched junction bases: 12. The CDR3 is 16 residues long. Germline loops: CDR1 LNHDA, CDR2 SQIVND (reference sequence). DNA of the CDR3: TGTGCCAGTAGTTGGATTTTAAGCGGGGGACGCAATGAGCAGTTCTTC. Its translation is CASSWILSGGRNEQFF.

This chain links TRBV7-8 with TRBJ2-1; 7 nucleotides align to TRBD1. Germline lookup yields CDR1 SGHVS and CDR2 FQNEAQ. CDR3 length equals 17 residues. V shed 3 bases, J shed 4 bases, and the junction held 12 bases outside the gene matches. This chain's CDR3 is CASSFLWERGPYNEQFF. Here the CDR3 DNA reads TGTGCCAGCAGCTTCCTCTGGGAGAGGGGGCCTTACAATGAGCAGTTCTTC.

This sequence joins TRBV19 and TRBJ1-1, with D maybe TRBD1 (6 bases). V shed 7 bases and J shed 1 base, with 13 bases lying between them. The CDR3 has 14 amino acids. The germline gives CDR1 LNHDA, CDR2 SQIVND (reference sequence). DNA for the CDR3: TGTGCCAGTAAACCGGGACACCGGAACACTGAAGCTTTCTTT. Its protein product is CASKPGHRNTEAFF.

The chain is built from TRBV4-1 and TRBJ1-2, with 9 nucleotides matching TRBD1. The CDR3 length is 17 residues. Germline CDR1 reads MGHRA; CDR2 reads YSYEKL. The V gene end was trimmed by 4 bases and the J gene end by 8 bases; junction bases not matched to a gene: 17. The CDR3 nucleotides read TGCGCCAGCAGCCTGTGGGACAGGGAGGATTTGCAGGGCGGCTACACCTTC. Its translation: CASSLWDREDLQGGYTF.

The CDR3 loop reads CASSTRALGLQPQHF. CDR3 nucleotide sequence: TGTGCCAGTAGTACGCGGGCCTTAGGACTTCAGCCCCAGCATTTT. This chain connects TRBV19 to TRBJ1-5; D unresolved. The germline V gene encodes CDR1 LNHDA and CDR2 SQIVND (reference sequence). The V gene lost 4 bases and the J gene lost 6 bases, with 16 bases spanning the gap. The CDR3 spans 15 residues.

This chain joins TRBV27 and TRBJ2-2, with 8 positions matching TRBD2. Germline CDR1 is MNHEY and CDR2 is SMNVEV (reference sequence). The V segment lost 6 bases and the J segment 3 bases; nucleotides outside the gene matches: 9. This CDR3 is 16 amino acids long. The CDR3 is CASRILTSGHTGELFF. CDR3 nucleotide sequence: TGTGCCAGCAGGATTCTAACTAGCGGCCACACCGGGGAGCTGTTTTTT.

J is TRBJ2-1 and V is TRBV7-9; perhaps TRBD2 as D (6 bases). Germline V gene data show CDR1 as SEHNR and CDR2 as FQNEAQ (reference sequence). The CDR3 contains 14 residues. V was pared by 6 bases and J by 4 bases, with 13 bases between. CDR3 protein: CASRGLAHYNEQFF. CDR3 bases: TGTGCCAGCAGGGGCCTAGCGCATTACAATGAGCAGTTCTTC.

The gene calls are TRBV11-2 and TRBJ2-7; TRBD1 matches at 9 bases. V gave up 2 bases and J gave up 5 bases; unmatched junction bases: 4. The germline CDR1 and CDR2 sequences are SGHAT and FQNNGV. There are 14 residues in the CDR3. The CDR3 DNA sequence: TGTGCCAGCAGCTTATGGACAGGGGTCCACGAGCAGTACTTC. Translation gives CASSLWTGVHEQYF.

This clone was observed once. The chain links TRBV30 to TRBJ1-1; no clear D. Trimming pared 2 bases from V and 11 bases from J, leaving 21 bases between. The CDR3 contains 14 residues. The germline gives CDR1 GTSNPN, CDR2 SVGIG (reference sequence). In DNA form, the CDR3 reads TGTGCCTGGAGTATAGGGATGGGCTCCCGGGGTGCTTTCTTT. It codes for CAWSIGMGSRGAFF.

The J gene is TRBJ1-2, the V gene TRBV10-1; D gene ambiguous. V lost 1 base and J 8 bases, leaving 17 bases between the germline ends. Germline CDR1 is WNHNN and CDR2 is SYGVQD (reference sequence). The CDR3 has 15 residues. CDR3 sequence (DNA): TGCGCCAGCAGTGAGTACCTAGAGGGCGGTTTCGGCTACACCTTC. This encodes CASSEYLEGGFGYTF.

The V call is TRBV5-1, the J call TRBJ1-1; D is unclear. Between the trimmed V and J ends, which lost 1 base and 7 bases, there was a span of 17 bases. The CDR3 is 15 amino acids. Per germline, CDR1 SGHRS and CDR2 YFSETQ. The CDR3 sequence is CASSLIGKIVDEAFF. CDR3 in DNA: TGCGCCAGCAGCTTGATCGGGAAGATAGTTGATGAAGCTTTCTTT.

This clone appeared once. This chain links TRBV5-4 with TRBJ2-1; D not resolved. The germline gives CDR1 SGHNT, CDR2 YYREEE (reference sequence). The CDR3 is 14 residues long. V lost 0 bases to trimming and J lost 7 bases, with 11 bases between them. CDR3 sequence reads: CASSLERGRNEQFF. The DNA of the CDR3 is TGTGCCAGCAGCTTGGAGAGAGGCCGGAATGAGCAGTTCTTC.

This chain links TRBV2 with TRBJ2-5, with a weak D call TRBD1 (5 bases). CDR3 length: 13 residues. Per the germline V gene, CDR1 is SNHLY and CDR2 is FYNNEI. V was shortened by 5 bases and J by 3 bases, with 10 bases between the two germline ends. CDR3 DNA: TGTGCCAGCAGTACACAGGTTGAAGAGACCCAGTACTTC. Translating it yields CASSTQVEETQYF.

This chain joins TRBV5-1 and TRBJ2-5; D is tentatively TRBD1 or TRBD2 (5 bases each). There are 16 residues in the CDR3. Trimming took off 7 bases at V and 5 bases at J, with 24 bases between the two ends. Germline V gene lookup returns CDR1 SGHRS and CDR2 YFSETQ. This CDR3 is CASGWGFKPSEETQYF. In DNA form, the CDR3 reads TGCGCCAGCGGCTGGGGGTTCAAGCCATCGGAGGAGACCCAGTACTTC. The entire variable domain, with the rest obtained from reference TRBV5-1 and TRBJ2-5, is as follows: KAGVTQTPRYLIKTRGQQVTLSCSPISGHRSVSWYQQTPGQGLQFLFEYFSETQRNKGNFPGRFSGRQFSNSRSEMNVSTLELGDSALYLCASGWGFKPSEETQYFGPGTRLLVL.

This clone was counted a few times. This chain joins TRBV19 and TRBJ1-6; no clear D. The V gene's germline CDR1 is LNHDA and CDR2 SQIVND (reference sequence). The CDR3 has 13 residues. Trimming removed 7 bases from V and 7 bases from J, with 11 bases in between. CDR3 sequence reads: CASTRSGNSPLHF. As DNA, the CDR3 is TGTGCCAGTACCCGATCTGGCAATTCACCCCTCCACTTT.

The chain has TRBV19 and TRBJ2-7; D possibly uses TRBD1 or TRBD2 (5 bases each). Trimming shortened V by 5 bases and J by 0 bases, and 14 bases separated the two germline ends. This CDR3 spans 15 amino acids. Germline CDR1 is LNHDA and CDR2 is SQIVND (reference sequence). The CDR3 DNA reads as TGTGCCAGTAGTGCGACTCCAGGGAGCTCCTACGAGCAGTACTTC. Protein product: CASSATPGSSYEQYF.

This chain connects TRBV7-2 to TRBJ2-5, with TRBD2 matching over 9 bases. Germline loops: CDR1 SGHTA, CDR2 FQGNSA. J was trimmed by 5 bases and V by 3 bases; bases with no gene match: 4. The CDR3 covers 14 residues. The CDR3 DNA is TGTGCCAGCAGCTTTAGCGGGGGTGGTGAGACCCAGTACTTC. It codes for CASSFSGGGETQYF.

The gene calls are TRBV7-2 and TRBJ1-2; no firm D call. Germline V lookup: CDR1 SGHTA, CDR2 FQGNSA. V shed 5 bases and J shed 1 base, with 8 bases lying between them. This CDR3 region has 13 residues. This chain's CDR3 is CASSAQLNYGYTF. CDR3 DNA sequence: TGTGCCAGCAGCGCGCAACTTAACTATGGCTACACCTTC.

CDR3 coding DNA: TGTGCCAGCAGTTCGAAACAGGGGAGAACTGAAGCTTTCTTT. It translates to CASSSKQGRTEAFF. The rearrangement joins TRBV28 to TRBJ1-1; 7 bases match TRBD1. The germline V gene encodes CDR1 MDHEN and CDR2 SYDVKM. The CDR3 runs 14 residues. V lost 4 bases and J lost 5; bases outside the gene matches: 7. Together with reference TRBV28 and TRBJ1-1, the CDR3 gives the full variable domain: DVKVTQSSRYLVKRTGEKVFLECVQDMDHENMFWYRQDPGLGLRLIYFSYDVKMKEKGDIPEGYSVSREKKERFSLILESASTNQTSMYLCASSSKQGRTEAFFGQGTRLTVV.

The V gene is TRBV19, the J gene TRBJ2-1; D is unclear. V lost 3 bases, J lost 8 bases, and 17 bases lay in between. This CDR3 is 15 amino acids long. CDR1 and CDR2 from the germline V gene are LNHDA and SQIVND (reference sequence). CDR3 DNA: TGTGCCAGTAGTATGGGCGGTAGCCCTATAGATGAGCAGTTCTTC. Its translation: CASSMGGSPIDEQFF.

The genes are TRBV5-4 and TRBJ2-5, with 10 bases identical to TRBD2. CDR3 length equals 14 residues. Unmatched junction bases numbered 5, after V lost 5 bases and J lost 4 bases. The germline V gene encodes CDR1 SGHNT and CDR2 YYREEE (reference sequence). The CDR3 reads CASRSGGASETQYF. The CDR3 region has the DNA TGTGCCAGCAGGAGCGGGGGGGCCTCAGAGACCCAGTACTTC. Looking up the rest from reference TRBV5-4 and TRBJ2-5 gives the full variable domain: ETGVTQSPTHLIKTRGQQVTLRCSSQSGHNTVSWYQQALGQGPQFIFQYYREEENGRGNFPPRFSGLQFPNYSSELNVNALELDDSALYLCASRSGGASETQYFGPGTRLLVL.

This sequence joins TRBV27 and TRBJ2-5; 11 bases are shared with TRBD1. Germline assignment: CDR1 MNHEY and CDR2 SMNVEV (reference sequence). The junction had 6 bases not matched to a gene; V was cut back by 2 bases and J by 4 bases. The CDR3 contains 16 residues. The chain's CDR3 is CASSLGWTGGLETQYF. The CDR3 coding sequence is TGTGCCAGCAGTTTAGGATGGACAGGGGGCTTAGAGACCCAGTACTTC.

This chain connects TRBV30 to TRBJ1-5; TRBD1 matches at 7 bases. This CDR3 has 13 residues. Germline-derived CDR1 and CDR2 are GTSNPN and SVGIG (reference sequence). Germline trimming cut 0 bases from V and 6 bases from J; bases unmatched to any gene: 2. The CDR3 here is CAWSVQGPQPQHF. CDR3 bases: TGTGCCTGGAGTGTACAGGGGCCTCAGCCCCAGCATTTT.

The chain carries TRBV7-6 and TRBJ2-5; D possibly corresponds to TRBD2 (5 bases). There are 15 residues in the CDR3. V was cut by 4 bases and J by 7 bases, with 19 bases left in between. Germline lookup yields CDR1 SGHVS and CDR2 FNYEAQ. CDR3 nucleotides: TGTGCCAGCAGCTCCCTCAGGACTTCTTCGGGGACCCAGTACTTC. The encoded protein is CASSSLRTSSGTQYF. The complete variable domain, with remaining parts taken from reference TRBV7-6 and TRBJ2-5, reads GAGVSQSPRYKVTKRGQDVALRCDPISGHVSLYWYRQALGQGPEFLTYFNYEAQQDKSGLPNDRFSAERPEGSISTLTIQRTEQRDSAMYRCASSSLRTSSGTQYFGPGTRLLVL.